This T cell receptor beta chain is drawn from a study of CD8+ T cells in alopecia areata. Across the whole study: In an open-label trial, patients got 5 to 10 mg tofacitinib twice daily. Dosing with tofacitinib proceeded for 6 to 18 months, followed by 6 months off drug.

Sequencing templates came from extracted RNA that was reverse transcribed into cDNA. The data were produced by immunoSEQ multiplex PCR, yet TCRdb's version contains in-frame clones alone and is incomplete. The sample lists some 220,000 clones, under 75% occurring once. Treatment reported: oral pan-JAK inhibitor, 5-10 mg twice daily. Germline V gives CDR1 GTSNPN, CDR2 SVGIG (reference sequence). V shed 2 bases, J shed 5 bases, and the junction held 9 bases outside the gene matches. There are 15 residues in the CDR3. The chain uses TRBV30 and TRBJ1-2; 9 bases are a match to TRBD1. Sequences were derived from CD4+ T cells sorted from blood, sampled at week 4, from a patient treated with tofacitinib. The receptor's source is a human donor with alopecia areata. The CDR3, as DNA: TGTGCCTGGAGTCCCCTGACAGGGGGAAGTTATGGCTACACCTTC. Its protein is CAWSPLTGGSYGYTF.